What follows are 11 T cell receptor beta chains derived from one specimen sequenced in a study of shared clonotypes between healthy human individuals. The assay was immunoSEQ multiplex PCR, and TCRdb's table has in-frame clones only and misses some. Of roughly 1,500,000 clones in the sample, nearly 99% are singletons; the top ten hold roughly 0.45%. Sequencing was done on a sample of naive CD4+ T cells sorted from blood. Subset indicated: CD45RA+ positively selected. These receptors all stem from a young man in good health.

CDR3 sequence (DNA): TGTGCCAGTAGTATTCTTTGGCAGGTGGGGCACAATGAGCAGTTCTTC. It codes for CASSILWQVGHNEQFF. The chain employs TRBV19 and TRBJ2-1, with TRBD1 as a possible D gene (5 bases). This CDR3 has 16 residues. V dropped 3 bases and J dropped 5 bases, with 17 bases sitting between them. From germline, CDR1 is LNHDA and CDR2 SQIVND (reference sequence).

The V and J genes are TRBV28 and TRBJ2-7; D remains unclear. V was clipped by 3 bases and J by 4 bases, with 13 bases between them. Germline V gene lookup returns CDR1 MDHEN and CDR2 SYDVKM. The CDR3 loop spans 14 amino acids. CDR3 in DNA: TGTGCCAGCAGTTTTTCTGTGAGTCTATACGAGCAGTACTTC. This gives the protein CASSFSVSLYEQYF.

This sequence joins TRBV6-1 and TRBJ1-1, with 7 bases aligning to TRBD1. The V segment lost 5 bases and the J segment 5 bases; nucleotides outside the gene matches: 5. Germline assignment: CDR1 MNHNS and CDR2 SASEGT. This CDR3 is built from 13 residues. The CDR3 here is CASSLDRYTEAFF. For the CDR3, the DNA is TGTGCCAGCAGTTTGGACAGGTATACTGAAGCTTTCTTT.

The V and J genes are TRBV2 and TRBJ2-1, with D maybe TRBD2 (5 bases). Germline CDR1 and CDR2: SNHLY and FYNNEI. The V end lost 7 bases, the J end lost 6 bases, and 10 bases lay between the germline ends. This CDR3 has 12 residues. CDR3 in amino acids: CASKEDGNEQFF. Here the CDR3 DNA reads TGTGCCAGCAAGGAGGACGGCAATGAGCAGTTCTTC.

A single count supports this clone. The rearrangement joins TRBV18 to TRBJ1-3; D uncertain. The CDR3 extends over 15 amino acids. Between the trimmed V and J ends, which lost 4 bases and 0 bases, there was a span of 10 bases. Germline V CDR1 and CDR2: KGHSH, LQKENI. The CDR3 nucleotides read TGTGCCAGCTCACGGCCGGGCCTCTCTGGAAACACCATATATTTT. Its translation: CASSRPGLSGNTIYF.

The chain links TRBV6-1 to TRBJ2-1; D ambiguous. V was cut by 4 bases and J by 4 bases, with 8 bases left in between. The CDR3 has 13 residues. Germline CDR1 reads MNHNS; CDR2 reads SASEGT. The CDR3 spells CASSVRGYNEQFF. The CDR3 bases are TGTGCCAGCAGTGTCCGTGGATACAATGAGCAGTTCTTC.

The chain has TRBV27 and TRBJ2-1; possibly TRBD1 for D (7 bases). Germline CDR1 reads MNHEY; CDR2 reads SMNVEV (reference sequence). The CDR3 consists of 14 residues. Trimming removed 2 bases at V and 5 bases at J, with 10 bases between. The CDR3 reads CASSLRGTDNEQFF. The CDR3 coding sequence is TGTGCCAGCAGTTTACGCGGGACAGACAATGAGCAGTTCTTC.

The chain employs TRBV7-8 and TRBJ2-7; TRBD2 matches at 7 bases. The CDR3 is made up of 17 amino acids. With 0 bases clipped from V and 0 bases from J, the junction kept 8 bases outside the gene matches. Germline-derived CDR1 and CDR2 are SGHVS and FQNEAQ. CDR3: CASSLATKRDVSYEQYF. The CDR3 DNA follows: TGTGCCAGCAGCTTAGCTACTAAGCGGGACGTCTCCTACGAGCAGTACTTC.

This clone occurred once. The rearrangement links TRBV28 to TRBJ2-7; no reliable D call. Trimming pared 2 bases from V and 5 bases from J, leaving 10 bases between. The CDR3 length is 13 residues. Germline V gene data show CDR1 as MDHEN and CDR2 as SYDVKM. The CDR3 coding sequence is TGTGCCAGCAGTTTACTGGTCGTCCACGAGCAGTACTTC. Its protein is CASSLLVVHEQYF.

The rearrangement uses TRBV18 and TRBJ2-5; D is tentatively TRBD1 or TRBD2 (5 bases each). The V and J ends lost 5 bases and 3 bases respectively, with 16 bases between them. Germline assignment: CDR1 KGHSH and CDR2 LQKENI. The CDR3 is 15 residues long. CDR3 loop: CASSSAGTDKETQYF. The CDR3 DNA is TGTGCCAGCTCATCAGCCGGGACGGACAAAGAGACCCAGTACTTC.

The chain links TRBV5-5 to TRBJ1-1; D not resolved. V dropped 0 bases and J dropped 1 base, with 10 bases sitting between them. The germline V gene encodes CDR1 SGHKS and CDR2 YYEKEE (reference sequence). The CDR3 spans 15 residues. The CDR3 coding sequence is TGTGCCAGCAGCTTGGGTGTCCCTTCGAACACTGAAGCTTTCTTT. Its protein product is CASSLGVPSNTEAFF.